This T cell receptor (beta chain) stems from a study of OX40 agonist ivuxolimab in advanced cancers. The protocol was immunoSEQ multiplex PCR, while the TCRdb copy is restricted to in-frame clones and leaves out a portion. The table records about 73,000 clones, around nine tenths of them present only once. CDR1 SGDLS and CDR2 YYNGEE come from the germline V gene. This CDR3 contains 16 residues. V lost 0 bases and J 1 base, leaving 12 bases between the germline ends. Notes on this clone: What it recognizes is unknown.

Findings and caveats of the study: Clonal expansion was seen in CD4+ and CD8+ blood T cells by week 6 at 0.1 to 3.0 mg/kg. It was not determined which antigens were specifically recognized by the peripheral T cells that had undergone clonal expansion. Normalized T-cell clonal expansion was also low in a subset of nonresponders.

The sample consisted of CD4+ or CD8+ T cells sorted from blood, taken in a trial of the OX40 agonist ivuxolimab. This chain joins TRBV9 and TRBJ2-3; tentatively, D is TRBD2 (7 bases). This TCR derives from an adult with an advanced solid tumor such as melanoma, head and neck, liver or kidney cancer. CDR3 sequence: CASSVGRGRGTDTQYF. Written as DNA, the CDR3 is TGTGCCAGCAGCGTAGGGCGGGGGCGAGGCACAGATACGCAGTATTTT.